This T cell receptor beta chain came from a study of technical replicates of blood from several donors. Here immunoSEQ multiplex PCR was the method, and the copy in TCRdb shows in-frame clones only, minus some. The sample carries more than 65,000 clones, nearly 98% recorded once. The germline gives CDR1 MNHNS, CDR2 SASEGT. CDR3 length equals 14 residues. The trim removed 1 base at V and 2 bases at J, leaving 0 bases unmatched. Specimen: T cells isolated from PBMCs. The chain joins TRBV6-1 to TRBJ2-7; TRBD2 aligns across 9 bases. The receptor comes from a human donor in good health. CDR3 loop: CASSEGGGAYEQYF. CDR3 coding DNA: TGTGCCAGCAGTGAAGGCGGGGGGGCCTACGAGCAGTACTTC.